Below, 20 T cell receptor beta chains from the same sample are listed, as sequenced in a study of post-analysis software for immune sequencing data. Study-level findings and limits: Comparison of patients with controls showed roughly five TRBV segments more frequent in patients, TRBV5-6, TRBV5-1 and TRBV20-1 among them.

For these TCRs, the target antigens are not known. Unique molecular identifiers were built into the TCR beta cDNA libraries. TCRdb re-derived calls from the PCR reads in MiXCR, one entry per CDR3 protein. Of hundreds of thousands of distinct CDR3 sequences in the sample, about 40% were seen once. The sample was blood. All receptors derive from a girl under 18 with multiple sclerosis.

This clonotype was counted a single time. The rearrangement joins TRBV12-3 or TRBV12-4 to TRBJ2-1; maybe TRBD2 (6 bases). Trimming cost V 1 base and J 6 bases, with 13 bases left between them. The CDR3 is 15 amino acids. Written as DNA, the CDR3 is TGTGCCAGCAGTTTAGGTAGCGGCCCCGGCAATGAGCAGTTCTTC. This encodes CASSLGSGPGNEQFF.

The chain links TRBV20-1 to TRBJ1-2, with D uncertain. The CDR3 spans 11 residues. V lost 6 bases, J lost 1 base, and 6 bases lay in between. Per germline, CDR1 DFQATT and CDR2 SNEGSKA (reference sequence). The CDR3 reads CSAEGNYGYTF. CDR3 nucleotides: TGCAGTGCGGAGGGTAACTATGGCTACACCTTC.

Concerning this clonotype: An end of the junction differs from the germline gene, which may be a read error. The V call is TRBV7-9, the J call TRBJ2-7, with 11 positions matching TRBD2. Looked up from germline, CDR1 is SEHNR and CDR2 is FQNEAQ (reference sequence). CDR3 length equals 16 residues. CDR3 loop: CASGPFLAGGSYEQYF. The CDR3 nucleotides are TGTGCCAGCGGGCCGTTTCTAGCGGGGGGATCCTATGAGCAGTACTTC. The whole variable domain, remainder taken from reference TRBV7-9 and TRBJ2-7, is DTGVSQNPRHKITKRGQNVTFRCDPISEHNRLYWYRQTLGQGPEFLTYFQNEAQLEKSRLLSDRFSAERPKGSFSTLEIQRTEQGDSAMYLCASGPFLAGGSYEQYFGPGTRLTVT.

J is TRBJ2-2 and V is TRBV27; the D is unclear. Germline CDR1 reads MNHEY; CDR2 reads SMNVEV (reference sequence). V was clipped by 3 bases and J by 7 bases, with 21 bases between them. The CDR3 contains 17 residues. CDR3 DNA sequence: TGTGCCAGCAGTTTCAGCGAGGCCCATCTTAACCACGGGGAGCTGTTTTTT. It translates to CASSFSEAHLNHGELFF.

The gene calls are TRBV20-1 and TRBJ2-7, with 9 nucleotides matching TRBD2. This CDR3 has 14 amino acids. The V gene's germline CDR1 is DFQATT and CDR2 SNEGSKA (reference sequence). Germline trimming cut 3 bases from V and 6 bases from J; bases unmatched to any gene: 9. CDR3 coding DNA: TGCAGTGCTAGCCCCAGAGCGGGGGGTCGCGAGCAGTACTTC. Its protein is CSASPRAGGREQYF.

As regards this clonotype: One end of the junction varies from germline; a read error may be responsible. The genes are TRBV12-3 or TRBV12-4 and TRBJ2-4; 8 nucleotides agree with TRBD2. The CDR3 covers 15 residues. This CDR3 is CASSLSPGLENVQYF. In DNA, the CDR3 is TGTGCCAGCAGTTTATCGCCGGGACTAGAAAACGTTCAGTACTTC.

Only a few counts were recorded for this clonotype. The chain recombines TRBV7-2 with TRBJ2-5; D is tentatively TRBD1 or TRBD2 (6 bases each). The end of the DNA aligns better with TRBJ2-7, so the J call may be wrong. CDR1 is SGHTA, CDR2 FQGNSA, per germline. The CDR3 consists of 14 residues. The CDR3 spells CASSTTRGAYEQYF. The CDR3 DNA sequence: TGTGCCAGCAGCACCACTAGGGGGGCTTACGAGCAGTACTTC.

This clonotype came up a few times. V is TRBV20-1 and J is TRBJ1-2, with D perhaps TRBD1 (6 bases). The CDR3 has 14 residues. The ends were cut back, 7 bases at V and 3 bases at J, with 18 bases in the middle. Germline values: CDR1 DFQATT, CDR2 SNEGSKA (reference sequence). CDR3 bases: TGCAGTGTTGCGAGGTGGGGGGCCGACTATGGCTACACCTTC. Translated, it gives CSVARWGADYGYTF.

V is TRBV6-5 and J is TRBJ2-2, with D maybe TRBD2 (6 bases). The CDR3 sequence is 16 residues long. Germline V gives CDR1 MNHEY, CDR2 SVGAGI. Deletions cut 0 bases from V and 2 bases from J, with 10 bases between. CDR3 DNA sequence: TGTGCCAGCAGTTACTCATTAGCGGAAAACACCGGGGAGCTGTTTTTT. Translating gives CASSYSLAENTGELFF.

The V gene is TRBV5-1, the J gene TRBJ2-1, with D unclear. V lost 4 bases and J lost 6, with 17 bases in between. Germline loops: CDR1 SGHRS, CDR2 YFSETQ. This CDR3 comprises 15 residues. CDR3 region: CASSPQLESPNEQFF. For the CDR3, the DNA is TGCGCCAGCAGCCCACAGCTGGAGTCCCCCAATGAGCAGTTCTTC.

This clonotype appeared a few times. The CDR3 nucleotides read TGCAGTGCTTCTAGCGGGGGGTCCTACGAGCAGTACTTC. This encodes CSASSGGSYEQYF. V and J are TRBV20-1 and TRBJ2-7; 11 nucleotides line up with TRBD2. Germline trimming cut 5 bases from V and 1 base from J; bases unmatched to any gene: 1. The CDR3 spans 13 residues. The germline V gene has CDR1 DFQATT and CDR2 SNEGSKA (reference sequence).

A few counts support this clonotype. The chain combines TRBV29-1 with TRBJ2-5; possible D gene TRBD2, 5 bases. Trimming removed 3 bases at V and 4 bases at J, with 12 bases between. This CDR3 comprises 13 residues. Per the germline V gene, CDR1 is SQVTM and CDR2 is ANQGSEA. The CDR3 here is CSVDAGERETQYF. DNA of the CDR3: TGCAGCGTTGACGCCGGGGAGCGAGAGACCCAGTACTTC. The complete variable domain, with remaining parts taken from reference TRBV29-1 and TRBJ2-5, reads SAVISQKPSRDICQRGTSLTIQCQVDSQVTMMFWYRQQPGQSLTLIATANQGSEATYESGFVIDKFPISRPNLTFSTLTVSNMSPEDSSIYLCSVDAGERETQYFGPGTRLLVL.

The chain combines TRBV10-3 with TRBJ1-6; 7 bases are a match to TRBD1. Per the germline V gene, CDR1 is ENHRY and CDR2 is SYGVKD. This CDR3 comprises 15 residues. The V gene end was trimmed by 6 bases and the J gene end by 5 bases; junction bases not matched to a gene: 7. The CDR3 DNA reads TGTGCCATCAGAGAGACCGGACAGGATAATTCACCCCTCCACTTT. This translates into CAIRETGQDNSPLHF.

V gene TRBV29-1 combines with J gene TRBJ2-1; 8 nucleotides line up with TRBD2. Trimming removed 1 base from V and 6 bases from J; junction bases left unmatched: 2. Germline CDR1 SQVTM, CDR2 ANQGSEA. This CDR3 region has 13 residues. This CDR3 is CSVEGTSFNEQFF. The CDR3, as DNA: TGCAGCGTTGAAGGGACTAGCTTCAATGAGCAGTTCTTC.

The sample holds a few counts of this clonotype. The V and J genes are TRBV20-1 and TRBJ1-1; D not certain. The CDR3 extends over 11 amino acids. The germline gives CDR1 DFQATT, CDR2 SNEGSKA (reference sequence). The V end lost 6 bases, the J end lost 11 bases, and 16 bases lay between the germline ends. CDR3 nucleotides: TGCAGTGCCCCAACGGGCCCCTGGGCTTTCTTT. This gives the protein CSAPTGPWAFF.

This chain joins TRBV7-9 and TRBJ1-1; D remains unclear. Germline CDR1 reads SEHNR; CDR2 reads FQNEAQ (reference sequence). V was trimmed by 1 base and J by 1 base, leaving 7 bases between them. This CDR3 comprises 14 residues. The CDR3 loop is CASSLEPTNTEAFF. The DNA for the CDR3 is TGTGCCAGCAGCTTAGAACCGACGAACACTGAAGCTTTCTTT.

V usage is TRBV7-9 and J usage is TRBJ2-1; TRBD2 agrees at 8 bases. Germline lookup yields CDR1 SEHNR and CDR2 FQNEAQ (reference sequence). V was clipped by 5 bases and J by 5 bases; unmatched bases: 20. The CDR3 runs to 19 residues. CDR3 in amino acids: CASSARGGLKTSRHNEQFF. CDR3 nucleotide sequence: TGTGCCAGCAGCGCCCGCGGGGGGCTAAAGACTAGCCGTCACAATGAGCAGTTCTTC.

The chain is built from TRBV7-2 and TRBJ2-7, with 8 bases aligning to TRBD1. Germline V lookup: CDR1 SGHTA, CDR2 FQGNSA. This CDR3 contains 15 residues. Trimming took 1 base from V and 6 from J; bases not matched to a gene: 8. CDR3 sequence (DNA): TGTGCCAGCAGCTTAGGTAGTAGGACAGGGAGCGAGCAGTACTTC. Protein product: CASSLGSRTGSEQYF.

The chain uses TRBV12-3 or TRBV12-4 and TRBJ2-5, with D hard to call. The CDR3 loop spans 13 amino acids. V was clipped by 3 bases and J by 3 bases, with 8 bases between them. The CDR3 DNA is TGTGCCAGCAGTTTGGATCCGGAAGAGACCCAGTACTTC. As protein: CASSLDPEETQYF.

The rearrangement uses TRBV5-1 and TRBJ1-4; 7 nucleotides align to TRBD1. Germline V gives CDR1 SGHRS, CDR2 YFSETQ. CDR3 length equals 13 residues. Unmatched junction bases numbered 5, after V lost 5 bases and J lost 7 bases. The CDR3 is CASSVGGGEKLFF. In nucleotides, the CDR3 is TGCGCCAGCAGTGTAGGGGGCGGTGAAAAACTGTTTTTT.